The clone carrying this TCR beta chain was found many times. The antigen remains unidentified. The sample comes from a study of Graves' ophthalmopathy and Graves' hyperthyroidism. Study results and caveats: Appearing in blood as well were most expanded thyroid clonotypes above 0.001 frequency.

V lost 5 bases to trimming and J lost 3 bases; unmatched junction nucleotides: 12. CDR1 and CDR2 (germline): SGHVS, FQNEAQ. The CDR3 is made up of 16 amino acids. CDR3 regions of TCR beta were amplified from RNA transcripts. The workflow started with a first-round RT-PCR run with HTBI primers and then moved on to a second-round multiplex PCR. TCRdb redid the calling of the multiplex PCR reads with MiXCR, one entry per CDR3 protein. This sample has 650,000 to 800,000 distinct CDR3 sequences, with about two fifths found just once. This clonotype was sampled from an adult man with Graves' ophthalmopathy. The gene calls are TRBV7-8 and TRBJ2-7; TRBD1 matches at 8 bases. The sequenced sample was peripheral blood. DNA of the CDR3: TGTGCCAGCAGCCTTGACAGGGGTATCCCCTTCTACGAGCAGTACTTC. Its translation: CASSLDRGIPFYEQYF.